This TCR beta chain was found in a study of blood T cell repertoires in COVID-19. The overall study: Donors in the United States, Italy and Spain gave samples during acute or convalescent COVID-19. The cDNA or gDNA used as material had been derived from T cells, B-cell-depleted T cells, or PBMCs.

In the authors' workflow: Using reference gene primer amplification, nucleated cell counts were estimated. Some clones are missing from TCRdb's copy, which holds only in-frame ones; the method was immunoSEQ multiplex PCR. From that table come the V and J calls and clone size; the DNA was used to work out D and trimming. The profile covers 150,000 to 200,000 clones, with around four fifths appearing a single time and less than 3.5% taken by the ten largest. The CDR3 loop spans 16 amino acids. V trimming: 2 bases; J trimming: 8 bases; junction bases outside the gene matches: 10. Looked up from germline, CDR1 is SGHTA and CDR2 is FQGTGA.

This chain uses TRBV7-3 with TRBJ1-2; TRBD1 aligns across 11 bases. Sequencing was done on a sample of peripheral blood. The clonotype originates from a woman aged 55-75 years with acute or convalescent COVID-19. CDR3 sequence (DNA): TGTGCCAGCAGCTTAGCCCCCGGGACAGGGGGTCTGGGCTACACCTTC. This gives the protein CASSLAPGTGGLGYTF.